This passage covers 19 T cell receptor beta chains from one sample sequenced in a study of neurological immune-mediated disorders. A single record per CDR3 protein comes from TCRdb applying MiXCR to the 5' RACE reads. The sample includes about 49,000 distinct CDR3 sequences, roughly 8.8% of them seen just once. Time point of the sample: longitudinal time-point 3. Specimen: PBMCs. These receptors were collected from a woman aged 40 to 50 in good health.

This clonotype appeared many times. The CDR3 nucleotides are TGTGCCAGCAGTTTTGGGGGAACAGGAGCCGAGCAGTACTTC. Its protein is CASSFGGTGAEQYF. The V call is TRBV12-3 or TRBV12-4, the J call TRBJ2-7, with D tentatively TRBD1 or TRBD2 (5 bases each). Trimming took off 3 bases at V and 6 bases at J, with 15 bases between the two ends. This CDR3 has 14 residues.

This clonotype was recorded many times. The rearrangement uses TRBV7-9 and TRBJ1-2; D unresolved. V was trimmed by 3 bases and J by 3 bases, leaving 8 bases between them. Germline CDR1 SEHNR, CDR2 FQNEAQ (reference sequence). The CDR3 extends over 13 amino acids. Written as DNA, the CDR3 is TGTGCCAGCAGCTTGGAGGGAGACTATGGCTACACCTTC. Translation gives CASSLEGDYGYTF.

In this sample, this clonotype turned up many times. V usage is TRBV7-6 and J usage is TRBJ1-3, with 7 bases aligning to TRBD1. The CDR3 is made up of 15 amino acids. Germline CDR1 reads SGHVS; CDR2 reads FNYEAQ. Trimming took 5 bases from V and 2 from J; bases not matched to a gene: 6. The DNA of the CDR3 is TGTGCCAGCAGCGTAAACAGGGGTACTGGAAACACCATATATTTT. Translating it yields CASSVNRGTGNTIYF.

This clonotype came up many times. This chain joins TRBV6-6 and TRBJ1-2; TRBD1 matches at 10 bases. Germline-derived CDR1 and CDR2 are MNHNY and SVGAGI (reference sequence). J gave up 2 bases and V 6 bases, and 12 bases lay outside the gene matches. The CDR3 totals 17 residues. CDR3 loop: CASRRTGTGEGNYGYTF. CDR3 DNA: TGTGCCAGCAGGCGAACCGGGACAGGGGAGGGGAACTATGGCTACACCTTC.

This clonotype was seen many times. The genes are TRBV5-1 and TRBJ2-2; D gene ambiguous. Germline-derived CDR1 and CDR2 are SGHRS and YFSETQ. CDR3 length: 14 residues. The germline V and J ends were trimmed by 8 bases and 1 base, with 12 bases remaining between them. CDR3 bases: TGCGCCAGTCTCCGGTCATTGAACACCGGGGAGCTGTTTTTT. Its translation: CASLRSLNTGELFF.

The gene calls are TRBV19 and TRBJ1-2; D gene unclear. Trimming removed 6 bases at V and 4 bases at J, with 21 bases between. Germline-derived CDR1 and CDR2 are LNHDA and SQIVND (reference sequence). This CDR3 is 16 amino acids long. CDR3 amino acids: CASSLLGQIISYGYTF. The CDR3 DNA sequence: TGTGCCAGTAGCCTTCTAGGGCAGATTATTTCCTATGGCTACACCTTC.

Concerning this clonotype itself: This may stem from a read error, because a much larger clone lies one nucleotide away. The chain employs TRBV20-1 and TRBJ2-3; TRBD1 is a possible D gene (5 bases). The CDR3 has 15 residues. V was trimmed by 2 bases and J by 9 bases, leaving 21 bases between them. CDR1 DFQATT and CDR2 SNEGSKA come from the germline V gene (reference sequence). CDR3 loop: CSARPMTADHGTQYF. In nucleotides, the CDR3 is TGCAGTGCTAGACCAATGACAGCCGACCATGGAACGCAGTATTTT.

This clonotype was seen ten or more times. V is TRBV7-2 and J is TRBJ2-5; the match to TRBD2 covers 7 bases. The trim removed 5 bases at V and 4 bases at J, leaving 7 bases unmatched. The CDR3 consists of 14 residues. Looked up from germline, CDR1 is SGHTA and CDR2 is FQGNSA. As DNA, the CDR3 is TGTGCCAGCAGCCGAGCGGGGCCGGGAGAGACCCAGTACTTC. It yields the protein CASSRAGPGETQYF.

In its sample, this clonotype was seen many times. The chain recombines TRBV5-1 with TRBJ1-2; the match to TRBD1 covers 7 bases. V dropped 3 bases and J dropped 3; count of bases not matched to a gene: 2. The CDR3 has 13 amino acids. Germline CDR1 SGHRS, CDR2 YFSETQ. The CDR3 is CASSWGTDYGYTF. In DNA form, the CDR3 reads TGCGCCAGCAGCTGGGGGACAGACTATGGCTACACCTTC.

This clonotype was seen many times. The chain has TRBV7-2 and TRBJ2-7; no clear D gene. V dropped 6 bases and J dropped 6 bases, with 9 bases sitting between them. The CDR3 covers 11 residues. Germline assignment: CDR1 SGHTA and CDR2 FQGNSA. This chain's CDR3 is CASSYMLEQYF. In nucleotides, the CDR3 is TGTGCCAGCAGTTATATGCTCGAGCAGTACTTC.

This clonotype was counted ten times or more. The chain uses TRBV29-1 and TRBJ1-2; D unresolved. The CDR3 is made up of 12 amino acids. Germline V gene lookup returns CDR1 SQVTM and CDR2 ANQGSEA. The V gene lost 1 base and the J gene lost 4 bases, with 7 bases spanning the gap. DNA of the CDR3: TGCAGCGTTGAAGTTCCTCCCTATGGCTACACCTTC. This sequence encodes CSVEVPPYGYTF.

This clonotype was seen ten or more times. The CDR3 region has the DNA TGTGCCAGCAGTTACGAGCGGGACGTTTATGAGCAGTTCTTC. Its translation is CASSYERDVYEQFF. This chain uses TRBV6-5 with TRBJ2-1; 7 nucleotides match TRBD2. V shed 2 bases and J 8 bases; nucleotides not matched to a gene: 6. Germline V CDR1 and CDR2: MNHEY, SVGAGI. The CDR3 extends over 14 amino acids.

The sample holds many counts of this clonotype. The chain joins TRBV10-3 to TRBJ2-5; D is possibly TRBD1 (6 bases). Between the trimmed V and J ends, which lost 2 bases and 2 bases, there was a span of 12 bases. Per the germline V gene, CDR1 is ENHRY and CDR2 is SYGVKD. This CDR3 is built from 15 residues. The CDR3 nucleotides read TGTGCCATCAGTGAGAGTGGAGGACAGCAAGAGACCCAGTACTTC. It is translated as CAISESGGQQETQYF.

Remarks on this clonotype: At one boundary the junction diverges from the germline segment, which might be a read error. This chain connects TRBV7-8 to TRBJ2-7; maybe TRBD1 (5 bases). CDR3 length: 16 amino acids. The V gene's germline CDR1 is SGHVS and CDR2 FQNEAQ. CDR3 protein: CASSLKGKGDVGEQYF. CDR3 in DNA: TGTGCCAGTAGCTTAAAGGGGAAAGGGGATGTTGGGGAGCAGTACTTC.

This clonotype was counted many times. The V and J genes are TRBV5-1 and TRBJ2-1; TRBD2 matches at 11 bases. The CDR3 extends over 16 amino acids. CDR1 and CDR2 from the germline V gene are SGHRS and YFSETQ. After removal of 4 bases from V and 2 bases from J, the junction contained 5 bases not matched to a gene. The CDR3 sequence is CASSKLAGETYNEQFF. The CDR3 nucleotides are TGCGCCAGCAGCAAACTAGCGGGAGAAACCTACAATGAGCAGTTCTTC.

In its sample, this clonotype was seen many times. V is TRBV27 and J is TRBJ1-1; D is unresolved. CDR3 length: 13 amino acids. Germline assignment: CDR1 MNHEY and CDR2 SMNVEV (reference sequence). With 2 bases removed from V and 7 bases from J, the gap between germline ends came to 11 bases. The CDR3 here is CASSLREGSEAFF. Here the CDR3 DNA reads TGTGCCAGCAGTTTACGGGAGGGAAGTGAAGCTTTCTTT.

This clonotype was seen at least ten times. The chain recombines TRBV12-3 or TRBV12-4 with TRBJ1-5, with 7 positions matching TRBD1. The CDR3 is 14 residues long. Trimming took 4 bases from V and 7 from J; bases not matched to a gene: 7. The CDR3 sequence is CASSSTGDRQPQHF. As DNA, the CDR3 is TGTGCCAGCAGTTCCACAGGGGACAGACAGCCCCAGCATTTT.

This clonotype was detected ten times or more. This rearrangement joins TRBV29-1 to TRBJ1-2; TRBD1 matches 8 bases. The ends lost 4 bases at V and 7 bases at J; junction bases unmatched: 5. The germline CDR1 and CDR2 sequences are SQVTM and ANQGSEA. The length of the CDR3 is 12 residues. As DNA, the CDR3 is TGCAGCGTTGCCAGGGGGCTTACTGGCTACACCTTC. It specifies CSVARGLTGYTF.

This clonotype was detected many times. This CDR3 is CASSFSGDEQFF. The CDR3 nucleotides read TGTGCCAGCAGCTTTTCAGGGGATGAGCAGTTCTTC. This rearrangement joins TRBV7-9 to TRBJ2-1, with D possibly being TRBD1 (6 bases). This CDR3 comprises 12 residues. Germline values: CDR1 SEHNR, CDR2 FQNEAQ (reference sequence). Trimming removed 3 bases from V and 8 bases from J, with 8 bases in between. The full variable domain, in which reference TRBV7-9 and TRBJ2-1 provide the parts outside the CDR3, is DTGVSQNPRHKITKRGQNVTFRCDPISEHNRLYWYRQTLGQGPEFLTYFQNEAQLEKSRLLSDRFSAERPKGSFSTLEIQRTEQGDSAMYLCASSFSGDEQFFGPGTRLTVL.